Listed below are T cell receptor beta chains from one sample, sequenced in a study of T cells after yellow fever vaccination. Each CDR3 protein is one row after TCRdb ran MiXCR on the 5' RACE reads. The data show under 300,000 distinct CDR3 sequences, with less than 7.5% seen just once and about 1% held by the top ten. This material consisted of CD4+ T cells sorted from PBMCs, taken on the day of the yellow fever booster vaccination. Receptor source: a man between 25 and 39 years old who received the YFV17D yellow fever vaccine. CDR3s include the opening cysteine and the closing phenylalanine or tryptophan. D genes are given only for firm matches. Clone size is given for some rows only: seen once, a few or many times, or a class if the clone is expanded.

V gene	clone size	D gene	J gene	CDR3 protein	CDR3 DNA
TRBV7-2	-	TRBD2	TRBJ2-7	CASSIGAGVTYEQYF	TGTGCCAGCAGCATCGGCGCGGGAGTGACCTACGAGCAGTACTTC
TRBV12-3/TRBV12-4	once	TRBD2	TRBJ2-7	CAFSLLAGGRGLPYEQYF	TGTGCCTTCAGTTTGCTAGCGGGAGGCCGTGGTTTGCCCTACGAGCAGTACTTC
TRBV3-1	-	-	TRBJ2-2	CASSHFLTDPNTGELFF	TGTGCCAGCAGCCACTTCTTGACAGATCCGAACACCGGGGAGCTGTTTTTT
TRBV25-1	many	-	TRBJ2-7	CASSDQGLSYEQYF	TGTGCCAGCAGTGATCAAGGCCTCTCCTACGAGCAGTACTTC
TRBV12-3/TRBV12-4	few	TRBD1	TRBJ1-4	CASSSGGDNEKLFF	TGTGCCAGCAGCTCAGGGGGCGATAATGAAAAACTGTTTTTT
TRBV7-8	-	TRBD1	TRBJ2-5	CASQDRHQETQYF	TGTGCCAGCCAGGACAGGCACCAAGAGACCCAGTACTTC
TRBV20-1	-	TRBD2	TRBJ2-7	CSAGGNTASYEQYF	TGCAGTGCGGGGGGGAATACAGCCTCCTACGAGCAGTACTTC
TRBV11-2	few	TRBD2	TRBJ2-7	CASSLGILAGGQGEQYF	TGTGCCAGCAGCTTAGGTATCCTAGCGGGAGGCCAGGGTGAGCAGTACTTC
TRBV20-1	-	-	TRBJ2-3	CRGGDPGRTQYF	TGCAGAGGGGGAGACCCGGGGCGTACGCAGTATTTT
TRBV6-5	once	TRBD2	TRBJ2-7	CASSYTSGYEQYF	TGTGCCAGCAGTTATACTAGCGGATACGAGCAGTACTTC
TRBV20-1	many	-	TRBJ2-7	CSARAPKGSYEQYF	TGCAGTGCTAGAGCCCCTAAGGGTTCCTACGAGCAGTACTTC
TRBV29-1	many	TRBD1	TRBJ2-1	CSVRGDRGIFDEQFF	TGCAGCGTGAGGGGAGACAGGGGGATCTTCGATGAGCAGTTCTTC